The clone carrying this TCR beta chain was seen at least ten times. Since it is a stray read in a library aimed at alpha chains, this beta chain has a size that is not meaningful. In TCRdb, the 5' RACE reads were re-called with MiXCR into one record per CDR3 protein. This table holds over 10,000 distinct CDR3 sequences, about 3.9% found once. The data were obtained in a study of spatial heterogeneity in lung cancer. As for time point: sample taken at primary tumor resection. Researchers sequenced whole RNA taken from tumor, nontumor lung or frozen PBMC without sorting. Germline CDR1 and CDR2: SEHNR and FQNEAQ (reference sequence). Trimming removed 1 base at V and 6 bases at J, with 11 bases between. The length of the CDR3 is 14 residues.

The TCR originated in a male donor with early-stage non-small cell lung cancer. Sequences were derived from PBMCs, sampled at surgery. The chain is built from TRBV7-9 and TRBJ2-3; D not certain. The CDR3, as DNA: TGTGCCAGCAGCTTAGGGGCTGGGCGGGATACGCAGTATTTT. As protein: CASSLGAGRDTQYF.